The sequence of this TCR beta chain was determined in a study of blood T cell repertoires in COVID-19 (dated by TCRdb to 2020 to 2021). Regarding the study in general: Collaborator samples came from the United States, Italy and Spain and covered acute and convalescent phases of COVID-19. The sample metadata nearly always contained a de-identified subject ID, COVID-19 status, age in years and sex. The dataset comprised deeply sampled blood TCRbeta repertoires from subjects exposed to, actively infected with, or recovered from COVID-19. Samples came from the ongoing ImmuneRACE study (first 160 participants) plus 1,254 subjects from 6 global collaborators. Where available, HLA class I and class II types were taken from metadata supplied by the sample provider and were not determined by assay-based typing. The prospective study material was composed of cDNA or gDNA derived from T cells, B-cell-depleted T cells, or PBMCs. A freely available public database, intended as a resource for researchers studying the immune response to SARS-CoV-2, is where the repertoires were released. On the study overall, not on this receptor specifically: The amount of clinical and demographic metadata varied by source and participant and was provided uncurated.

In the case of this clone: Which antigen it targets is not known. Per-base quality was not reported, and no clone a single base away is much larger than it.

Taken from the germline V gene, the CDR1 and CDR2 loops are SGHNT and YENEEA. V loses 2 bases, J loses 6 bases, and the germline ends lie 5 bases apart. CDR3 length: 11 amino acids, cysteine to phenylalanine. Here the CDR3 DNA is all that survives: 33 bases in frame from base 1. The immunoSEQ Assay, a bias-controlled multiplex PCR, was used to amplify TCRbeta CDR3 regions from genomic DNA. In the source study's methods: Within the assay, amplification of reference gene primers was used to estimate how many nucleated cells each sample contained. To quantify the absolute abundance of each unique TCRbeta CDR3 rearrangement, sequence reads were collapsed and filtered. For each sample, productive Simpson clonality was calculated as the square root of Simpson's diversity index across productive rearrangements. TCRdb mirrors the immuneACCESS table, restricted to in-frame sequences. Some clones are absent from its copies; in checked studies, under half trace to an unresolved V gene, and the reason for the others is unknown. The V and J calls and the clone size are those of that table, but D and trimming were determined from the DNA. This sample holds roughly 49,000 clones; roughly 84% were observed only once. The ten largest make up 6.5% of the sample.

The collaborating institutions used their own protocols to collect whole blood in K2EDTA tubes. For TCRbeta analysis, collaborators shipped samples as frozen whole blood, isolated PBMCs, or DNA extracted from either of those sample types. The source is a man in his fifties with active COVID-19. This chain is built from TRBV11-3 and TRBJ2-7; too little of a D gene remains to name it. Input material: peripheral blood. The nucleotides read TGTGCCAGCAGCTTAACCGGCGAGCAGTACTTC. Its coded protein is CASSLTGEQYF.